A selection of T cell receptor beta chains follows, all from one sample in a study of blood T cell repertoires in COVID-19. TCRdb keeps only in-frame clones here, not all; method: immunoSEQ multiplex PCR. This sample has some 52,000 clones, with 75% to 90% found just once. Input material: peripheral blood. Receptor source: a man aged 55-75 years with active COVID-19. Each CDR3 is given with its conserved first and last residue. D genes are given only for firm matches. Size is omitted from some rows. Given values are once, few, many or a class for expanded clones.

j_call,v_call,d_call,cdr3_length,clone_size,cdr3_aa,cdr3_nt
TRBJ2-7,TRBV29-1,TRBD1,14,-,CSGATGTGGKEQYF,TGCAGCGGTGCGACCGGGACAGGGGGAAAAGAGCAGTACTTC
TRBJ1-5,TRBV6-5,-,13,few,CASSPRRNQPQHF,TGTGCCAGCAGCCCCCGGAGAAATCAGCCCCAGCATTTT
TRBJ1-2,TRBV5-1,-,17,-,CASSLDFQGLLNYGYTF,TGCGCCAGCAGCTTGGATTTTCAGGGGCTCCTAAACTATGGCTACACCTTC
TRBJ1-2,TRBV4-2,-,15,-,CASSQGQAPNYGYTF,TGTGCCAGCAGCCAAGGACAGGCACCTAACTATGGCTACACCTTC
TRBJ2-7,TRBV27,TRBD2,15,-,CASRWLAGGAYEQYF,TGTGCCAGCAGGTGGTTAGCGGGCGGTGCCTACGAGCAGTACTTC
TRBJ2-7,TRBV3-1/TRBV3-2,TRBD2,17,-,CASSQRYTSGRAYEQYF,TGTGCCAGCAGCCAAAGGTATACTAGCGGGAGAGCCTACGAGCAGTACTTC
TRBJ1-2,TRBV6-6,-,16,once,CASSYSGRTGSGGYTF,TGTGCCAGCAGTTACTCTGGCCGAACGGGGTCCGGTGGCTACACCTTC
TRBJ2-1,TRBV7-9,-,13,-,CASSSSGASEQFF,TGTGCCAGCAGCTCTTCAGGGGCAAGCGAGCAGTTCTTC
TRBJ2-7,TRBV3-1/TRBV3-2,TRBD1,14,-,CASSNGQGPYEQYF,TGTGCCAGCAGCAACGGACAGGGTCCCTACGAGCAGTACTTC
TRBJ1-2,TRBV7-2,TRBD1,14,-,CASSLDRGAYGYTF,TGTGCCAGCAGTCTGGACAGGGGGGCCTATGGCTACACCTTC
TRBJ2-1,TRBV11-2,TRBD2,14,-,CASSGGTSGNEQFF,TGTGCCAGCAGCGGTGGGACTAGCGGCAATGAGCAGTTCTTC
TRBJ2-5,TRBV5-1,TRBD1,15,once,CASSPRTGVGKTQYF,TGCGCCAGCAGCCCCCGGACAGGGGTCGGAAAGACCCAGTACTTC
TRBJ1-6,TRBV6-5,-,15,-,CASRVRGLSDSPLHF,TGTGCCAGCAGGGTCAGGGGCCTAAGCGATTCACCCCTCCACTTT
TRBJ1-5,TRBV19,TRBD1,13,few,CASADRGRQPQHF,TGTGCCAGCGCGGACAGGGGGCGTCAGCCCCAGCATTTT
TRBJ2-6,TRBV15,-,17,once,CATSRGTESSGANVLTF,TGTGCCACCAGCAGAGGGACAGAAAGCTCTGGGGCCAACGTCCTGACTTTC
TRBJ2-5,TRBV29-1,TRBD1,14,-,CSVDMTGGWETQYF,TGCAGCGTCGACATGACAGGGGGCTGGGAGACCCAGTACTTC
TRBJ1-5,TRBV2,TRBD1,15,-,CASSPGTGIDQPQHF,TGTGCCAGCAGTCCCGGGACAGGGATTGATCAGCCCCAGCATTTT